Shown below are 11 T cell receptor beta chains from a single sample sequenced in a study of blood T cell repertoires in COVID-19. Using immunoSEQ multiplex PCR, the repertoire was profiled, and TCRdb retains in-frame clones only, with some absent. Of about 80,000 clones listed, over 75% were seen once; the top ten hold 9.5% to 15%. Sequencing was done on a sample of peripheral blood. The receptor source for this set is a man older than 75 with acute or convalescent COVID-19.

The V and J genes are TRBV7-8 and TRBJ1-1, with TRBD1 as a possible D gene (6 bases). Trimming shortened V by 5 bases and J by 2 bases, and 12 bases separated the two germline ends. This CDR3 region has 14 residues. Looked up from germline, CDR1 is SGHVS and CDR2 is FQNEAQ. The CDR3 region is CASSAYRDNTEAFF. In DNA form, the CDR3 reads TGTGCCAGCAGCGCATACAGGGACAACACTGAAGCTTTCTTT.

This chain connects TRBV5-5 to TRBJ2-3; no clear D. CDR1 SGHKS and CDR2 YYEKEE come from the germline V gene (reference sequence). The germline V and J ends were trimmed by 4 bases and 4 bases, with 10 bases remaining between them. This CDR3 has 13 amino acids. The CDR3 region has the DNA TGTGCCAGCAGCCCGGGTCCTCCAGATACGCAGTATTTT. Protein product: CASSPGPPDTQYF. Complete variable domain (other parts from reference TRBV5-5 and TRBJ2-3): DAGVTQSPTHLIKTRGQQVTLRCSPISGHKSVSWYQQVLGQGPQFIFQYYEKEERGRGNFPDRFSARQFPNYSSELNVNALLLGDSALYLCASSPGPPDTQYFGPGTRLTVL.

This clone was detected once. The chain links TRBV6-6 to TRBJ1-4; possibly TRBD1 for D (6 bases). V shed 2 bases and J shed 5 bases, with 12 bases lying between them. Germline V CDR1 and CDR2: MNHNY, SVGAGI (reference sequence). The CDR3 spans 15 residues. The CDR3 loop reads CASSYPTGSNEKLFF. CDR3 DNA sequence: TGTGCCAGCAGTTACCCGACAGGATCGAATGAAAAACTGTTTTTT.

This rearrangement joins TRBV19 to TRBJ1-5; 7 positions match TRBD1. This CDR3 is 18 amino acids long. V lost 1 base to trimming and J lost 3 bases; unmatched junction nucleotides: 12. The germline CDR1 and CDR2 sequences are LNHDA and SQIVND (reference sequence). CDR3 in DNA: TGTGCCAGTAGTATAGTTAAGACCGGGACAGCGATCAATCAGCCCCAGCATTTT. Protein: CASSIVKTGTAINQPQHF. The full variable domain, rest sourced from reference TRBV19 and TRBJ1-5, is DGGITQSPKYLFRKEGQNVTLSCEQNLNHDAMYWYRQDPGQGLRLIYYSQIVNDFQKGDIAEGYSVSREKKESFPLTVTSAQKNPTAFYLCASSIVKTGTAINQPQHFGDGTRLSIL.

The chain is built from TRBV6-5 and TRBJ1-1, with a tentative D call TRBD1 (5 bases). CDR1 is MNHEY, CDR2 SVGAGI, per germline. The V and J ends lost 0 bases and 0 bases respectively, with 11 bases between them. The CDR3 length is 16 residues. CDR3: CASSYSQARVNTEAFF. The CDR3 coding sequence is TGTGCCAGCAGTTACTCACAGGCAAGGGTGAACACTGAAGCTTTCTTT.

This sequence joins TRBV11-2 and TRBJ1-3; possible D gene TRBD1, 5 bases. The germline V gene encodes CDR1 SGHAT and CDR2 FQNNGV. The ends were cut back, 1 base at V and 0 bases at J, with 10 bases in the middle. CDR3 length: 16 amino acids. This CDR3 is CASSLGGAFSGNTIYF. For the CDR3, the DNA is TGTGCCAGCAGCTTAGGTGGGGCTTTCTCTGGAAACACCATATATTTT.

This clone appeared a single time. The CDR3 nucleotides are TGCGCCAGCAGCCCGGAGGACAGGTCCCACTATGGCTACACCTTC. Translating it yields CASSPEDRSHYGYTF. J is TRBJ1-2 and V is TRBV5-1; 7 nucleotides agree with TRBD1. CDR1 is SGHRS and CDR2 is YFSETQ in the germline V gene. With 4 bases clipped from V and 3 bases from J, the junction kept 9 bases outside the gene matches. The CDR3 spans 15 residues.

This rearrangement joins TRBV15 to TRBJ2-3, with D perhaps TRBD2 (5 bases). Germline CDR1 reads LNHNV; CDR2 reads YYDKDF (reference sequence). The CDR3 loop spans 14 amino acids. Trimming pared 5 bases from V and 4 bases from J, leaving 13 bases between. CDR3 protein: CATSVRGKADTQYF. CDR3 nucleotides: TGTGCCACCAGCGTTCGAGGGAAGGCAGATACGCAGTATTTT.

The chain employs TRBV5-1 and TRBJ1-1, with D possibly TRBD1 on 6 matching bases. CDR3 size: 16 residues. V lost 4 bases, J lost 1 base, and 17 bases lay in between. Germline lookup yields CDR1 SGHRS and CDR2 YFSETQ. Written as DNA, the CDR3 is TGCGCCAGCAGCATCGAAACCCGGGACAAGAACACTGAAGCTTTCTTT. Protein product: CASSIETRDKNTEAFF.

The V gene is TRBV9, the J gene TRBJ2-5; 9 nucleotides agree with TRBD2. This CDR3 is built from 16 residues. CDR1 SGDLS and CDR2 YYNGEE come from the germline V gene. V was pared by 0 bases and J by 2 bases, with 5 bases of the junction left unmatched. DNA for the CDR3: TGTGCCAGCAGCGTAGCCAGCGGGGGGACACAAGAGACCCAGTACTTC. Translating gives CASSVASGGTQETQYF. The full variable domain, rest sourced from reference TRBV9 and TRBJ2-5, is DSGVTQTPKHLITATGQRVTLRCSPRSGDLSVYWYQQSLDQGLQFLIQYYNGEERAKGNILERFSAQQFPDLHSELNLSSLELGDSALYFCASSVASGGTQETQYFGPGTRLLVL.

This chain links TRBV7-2 with TRBJ1-6, with TRBD1 matching over 7 bases. Germline V CDR1 and CDR2: SGHTA, FQGNSA. CDR3 size: 14 residues. V was pared by 5 bases and J by 5 bases, with 3 bases of the junction left unmatched. In nucleotides, the CDR3 is TGTGCCAGCAGCAGACAGGGTAATAATTCACCCCTCCACTTT. Protein product: CASSRQGNNSPLHF.